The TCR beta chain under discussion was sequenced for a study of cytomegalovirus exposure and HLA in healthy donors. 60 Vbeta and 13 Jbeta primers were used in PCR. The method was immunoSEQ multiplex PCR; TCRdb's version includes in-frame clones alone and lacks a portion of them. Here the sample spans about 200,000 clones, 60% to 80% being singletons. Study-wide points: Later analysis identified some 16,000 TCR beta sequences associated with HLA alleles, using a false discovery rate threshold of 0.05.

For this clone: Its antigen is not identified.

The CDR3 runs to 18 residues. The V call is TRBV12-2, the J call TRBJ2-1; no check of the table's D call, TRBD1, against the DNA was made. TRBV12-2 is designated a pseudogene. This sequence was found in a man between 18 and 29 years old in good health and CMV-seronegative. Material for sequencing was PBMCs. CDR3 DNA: TGTGCAAGTCGCTTAGCTTGGGCAGCCTATAGCTCCTACAATGAGCAGTTCTTC. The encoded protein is CASRLAWAAYSSYNEQFF.